This T cell receptor (beta chain) was captured in a study of neurological immune-mediated disorders. General study findings and limits: The absence of shared CDR3 amino acid sequences among expanded clones across subjects suggests private repertoires in all groups. HTLV-1-associated myelopathy ranked highest for TCR clonal expansion and multiple sclerosis lowest, beneath healthy controls.

Time point: longitudinal time-point 2. The unsorted libraries had their origin in 2 million PBMCs stored at -80 C. This clonotype occurred many times. Its antigen remains unidentified. Synthesis of cDNA used 5'RACE (with 10-nucleotide random UMIs). TCRdb independently ran MiXCR on the 5' RACE reads; one entry per CDR3 protein. The table lists approximately 89,000 distinct CDR3 sequences, approximately 13% of them singletons. This clonotype originated in a female donor with HTLV-1-associated myelopathy (HAM/TSP). The sequencing sample was made of PBMCs.

DNA for the CDR3: TGTGCCAGCAGTCCGGGACAGGGTATAACTGAAGCTTTCTTT. This codes for CASSPGQGITEAFF. This chain uses TRBV2 with TRBJ1-1, with 9 bases fitting TRBD1. Trimming at V came to 5 bases and at J to 5 bases, leaving 6 bases not matched to a gene. CDR1 is SNHLY, CDR2 FYNNEI, per germline. This CDR3 is built from 14 residues.